This T cell receptor (beta chain) was identified in a study of shared clonotypes between healthy human individuals. General study points: Clonotype sharing across donors was expected to vary with sequencing depth. Sampling included only blood; tissue repertoires likely differ.

There are a few counts of this clone. The antigen is undetermined. V lost 1 base, J lost 3 bases, and 10 bases lay in between. The CDR3 consists of 15 residues. Germline CDR1 reads MDHEN; CDR2 reads SYDVKM. The repertoire was sequenced with immunoSEQ multiplex PCR; TCRdb's copy has only in-frame clones and lacks some. The table records under 1,100,000 clones, around 76% of them present only once. This sequence was found in a man between 18 and 29 years old in good health. Sequenced input: memory CD4+ T cells sorted from blood. Subset noted: CD45RA-negative fraction. This sequence joins TRBV28 and TRBJ1-5; D remains unclear. The CDR3 coding sequence is TGTGCCAGCAGTTTATTCGGCAGCGCCAATCAGCCCCAGCATTTT. Translation: CASSLFGSANQPQHF.